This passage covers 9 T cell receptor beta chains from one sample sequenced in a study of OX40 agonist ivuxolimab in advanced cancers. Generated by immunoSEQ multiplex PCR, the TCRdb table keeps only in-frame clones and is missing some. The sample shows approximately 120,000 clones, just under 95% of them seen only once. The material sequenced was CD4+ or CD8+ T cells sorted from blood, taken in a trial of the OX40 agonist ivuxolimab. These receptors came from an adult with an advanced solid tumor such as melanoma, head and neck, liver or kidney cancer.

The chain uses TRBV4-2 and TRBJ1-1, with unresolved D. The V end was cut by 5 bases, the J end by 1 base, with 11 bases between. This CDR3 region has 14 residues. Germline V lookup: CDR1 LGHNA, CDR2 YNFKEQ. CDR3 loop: CASSSLAGNTEAFF. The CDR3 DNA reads TGTGCCAGCAGCTCCCTGGCAGGGAACACTGAAGCTTTCTTT.

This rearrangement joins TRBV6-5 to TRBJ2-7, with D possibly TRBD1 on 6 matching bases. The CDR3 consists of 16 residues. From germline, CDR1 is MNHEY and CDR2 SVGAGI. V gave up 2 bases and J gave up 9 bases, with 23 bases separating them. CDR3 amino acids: CASSYPGTNTQSGQYF. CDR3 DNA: TGTGCCAGCAGTTACCCTGGGACAAATACCCAAAGTGGGCAGTACTTC.

CDR3 sequence (DNA): TGTGCCAGCAGCGTAGGTCCCGGGCAGGGCCGCGAGCAGTACTTC. It translates to CASSVGPGQGREQYF. V usage is TRBV9 and J usage is TRBJ2-7, with D possibly matching TRBD1 (5 bases). The V gene lost 0 bases and the J gene lost 6 bases, with 16 bases spanning the gap. Germline lookup yields CDR1 SGDLS and CDR2 YYNGEE. The CDR3 is made up of 15 amino acids.

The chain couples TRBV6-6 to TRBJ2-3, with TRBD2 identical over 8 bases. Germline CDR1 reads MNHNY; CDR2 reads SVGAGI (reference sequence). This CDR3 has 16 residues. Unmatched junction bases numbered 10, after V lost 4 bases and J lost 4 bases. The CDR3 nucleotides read TGTGCCAGCAGTTCCTCGACCAGCGGGAGTGCAGATACGCAGTATTTT. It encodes CASSSSTSGSADTQYF.

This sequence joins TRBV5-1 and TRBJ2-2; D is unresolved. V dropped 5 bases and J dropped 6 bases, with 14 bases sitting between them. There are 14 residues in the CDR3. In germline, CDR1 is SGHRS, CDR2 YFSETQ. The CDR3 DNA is TGCGCCAGCAGGCAAGAGTCCGCACCCGGGGAGCTGTTTTTT. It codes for CASRQESAPGELFF.

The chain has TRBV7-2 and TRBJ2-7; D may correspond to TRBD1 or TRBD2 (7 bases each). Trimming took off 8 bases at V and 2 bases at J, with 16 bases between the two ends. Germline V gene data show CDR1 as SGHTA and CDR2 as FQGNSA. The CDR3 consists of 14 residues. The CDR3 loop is CASVRDSGAYEQYF. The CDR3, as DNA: TGTGCCAGCGTACGGGACAGCGGGGCCTACGAGCAGTACTTC.

The CDR3 DNA sequence: TGTGCCAGCAGCTCCCTTGGACACCCCCACCTCACAGATACGCAGTATTTT. It codes for CASSSLGHPHLTDTQYF. The chain joins TRBV7-9 to TRBJ2-3; weak D call: TRBD1 (5 bases). Germline V gene lookup returns CDR1 SEHNR and CDR2 FQNEAQ (reference sequence). The CDR3 is made up of 17 amino acids. Trimming took 4 bases from V and 2 from J, leaving 19 bases between them. Looking up the rest from reference TRBV7-9 and TRBJ2-3 gives the full variable domain: DTGVSQNPRHKITKRGQNVTFRCDPISEHNRLYWYRQTLGQGPEFLTYFQNEAQLEKSRLLSDRFSAERPKGSFSTLEIQRTEQGDSAMYLCASSSLGHPHLTDTQYFGPGTRLTVL.

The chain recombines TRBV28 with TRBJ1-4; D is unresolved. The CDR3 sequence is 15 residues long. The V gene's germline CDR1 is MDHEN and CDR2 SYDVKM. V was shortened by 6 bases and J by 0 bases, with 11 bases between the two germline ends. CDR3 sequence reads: CASSTAGATNEKLFF. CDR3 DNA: TGTGCCAGCAGCACCGCGGGTGCAACTAATGAAAAACTGTTTTTT.

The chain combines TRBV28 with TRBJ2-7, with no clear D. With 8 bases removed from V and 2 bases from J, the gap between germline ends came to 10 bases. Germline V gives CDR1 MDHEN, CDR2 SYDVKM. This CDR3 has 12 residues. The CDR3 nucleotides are TGTGCCAGCGCCCAGGCCGCCTACGAGCAGTACTTC. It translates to CASAQAAYEQYF.